This T cell receptor (beta chain) originates from a study of persistence of HIV-infected CD4 T cells. The wider study: A median of around 8 years of suppressive ART preceded sampling. Study findings and constraints: CMV- and Gag-responding cells had lower TCRbeta richness than CD3/CD28-responding cells.

This was the immunoSEQ version 4 assay in survey mode. Method: immunoSEQ multiplex PCR; TCRdb's copy keeps in-frame clones and lacks some. The profile shows tens of thousands of clones, approximately 75% of them singletons. As to this clone: Its antigen is not identified.

CDR3 size: 13 residues. The germline CDR1 and CDR2 sequences are KGHSH and LQKENI. V lost 2 bases and J 5 bases, leaving 8 bases between the germline ends. An overlapping HIV-1 Gag peptide pool stimulated these cells at roughly 1 ug/peptide/mL. CD40L-negative CD69-negative CD45RO-high memory CD4+ T cells were sorted as populations depleted of antigen-responding cells. Donors had CD4+ T cell counts above 400 cells/uL and were CMV-seropositive. This clonotype was obtained from an adult man with HIV who was CMV-seropositive. The rearrangement joins TRBV18 to TRBJ2-3, with D maybe TRBD1 (5 bases). The sample consisted of CD4+ T cells sorted from PBMCs after approximately 19-hour stimulation, taken from a patient who received antiretroviral therapy. The DNA for the CDR3 is TGTGCCAGCTCACCAGGGGCTCAAGATACGCAGTATTTT. Protein product: CASSPGAQDTQYF.